The text below deals with one T cell receptor beta chain. From germline, CDR1 is SNHLY and CDR2 FYNNEI. This CDR3 has 14 amino acids. Trimming cost V 4 bases and J 7 bases, with 11 bases left between them. This specimen belongs to a study of blood T cell repertoires in COVID-19. As processed by the authors: From reference gene primer amplification, estimates of nucleated cell counts were derived. The table came from immunoSEQ multiplex PCR; TCRdb's copy has only in-frame clones and leaves some out. From that table come the V and J calls and clone size; the DNA was used to work out D and trimming. Of some 130,000 clones listed, 70% to 80% are singletons.

This clonotype originated in a man between 60 and 75 years old with acute or convalescent COVID-19. Specimen: peripheral blood. This sequence joins TRBV2 and TRBJ1-6, with D hard to call. The CDR3 DNA reads TGTGCCAGCAGTGGCCAGGTCGCGAATTCACCCCTCCACTTT. Protein: CASSGQVANSPLHF. The variable domain in full, with the rest retrieved from reference TRBV2 and TRBJ1-6, is EPEVTQTPSHQVTQMGQEVILRCVPISNHLYFYWYRQILGQKVEFLVSFYNNEISEKSEIFDDQFSVERPDGSNFTLKIRSTKLEDSAMYFCASSGQVANSPLHFGNGTRLTVT.